This TCR beta chain was identified in a study of T cells after yellow fever vaccination. Notes on the study in general: Secondary responses were weaker yet peaked faster, day 5 versus 15.

This CDR3 is built from 15 residues. CDR1 MGHRA and CDR2 YSYEKL come from the germline V gene. V trimming: 5 bases; J trimming: 7 bases; junction bases outside the gene matches: 11. As concerns this clonotype: What it recognizes is unknown.

TCRdb independently ran MiXCR on the 5' RACE reads; one entry per CDR3 protein. This table has fewer than 90,000 distinct CDR3 sequences, approximately 7% appearing once. This specimen was CD8+ T cells sorted from PBMCs, taken around 5 days after the first yellow fever vaccination. The chain employs TRBV4-1 and TRBJ1-2; 9 bases align to TRBD1. This receptor was identified in a man aged 18 to 30 who received the YFV17D yellow fever vaccine. For the CDR3, the DNA is TGCGCCAGCAGCTTCCGTGGTGGGACAGGGTCTGGCTACACCTTC. Protein: CASSFRGGTGSGYTF.